Below, 27 T cell receptor beta chains from the same sample are listed, as sequenced in a study of technical replicates of blood from four donors. Clones were sequenced by immunoSEQ multiplex PCR, and TCRdb holds only the in-frame ones, with some missing. The top ten hold approximately 0.25% of the sample, which has tens of thousands of clones, around 94% seen once. Input material: T cells isolated from PBMCs. These receptors all stem from a human donor in good health.

The chain carries TRBV5-1 and TRBJ2-1, with 9 bases matching TRBD2. The J segment lost 4 bases and the V segment lost 4 bases, leaving 6 bases of the junction unmatched. The CDR3 sequence is 15 residues long. Germline V CDR1 and CDR2: SGHRS, YFSETQ. As DNA, the CDR3 is TGCGCCAGCAGCCCGAGCGGGGGGCCATACAATGAGCAGTTCTTC. Residues: CASSPSGGPYNEQFF.

The chain combines TRBV5-1 with TRBJ2-5; D is unclear. The V and J ends lost 0 bases and 3 bases respectively, with 6 bases between them. Germline CDR1 is SGHRS and CDR2 is YFSETQ. This CDR3 spans 13 amino acids. CDR3 coding DNA: TGCGCCAGCAGCTTGGAAGGAGAAGAGACCCAGTACTTC. Translated, it gives CASSLEGEETQYF.

The chain is built from TRBV30 and TRBJ2-5, with 8 bases identical to TRBD2. V lost 0 bases to trimming and J lost 7 bases; unmatched junction nucleotides: 16. The CDR3 contains 17 residues. CDR1 and CDR2 from the germline V gene are GTSNPN and SVGIG (reference sequence). The CDR3 reads CAWSVGSASGRKGTQYF. CDR3 nucleotide sequence: TGTGCCTGGAGTGTAGGTTCGGCTAGCGGGCGGAAGGGGACCCAGTACTTC.

The V call is TRBV6-1, the J call TRBJ2-7; 8 bases are a match to TRBD1. The CDR3 has 14 amino acids. V dropped 3 bases and J dropped 7; count of bases not matched to a gene: 8. Germline assignment: CDR1 MNHNS and CDR2 SASEGT. In nucleotides, the CDR3 is TGTGCCAGCAGTGATACAGGGGGATTGGGGGAGCAGTACTTC. It codes for CASSDTGGLGEQYF.

Regarding this clone: Other DNA variants within this sample encode the same CDR3. The chain carries TRBV13 and TRBJ2-7, with TRBD2 identical over 10 bases. Germline V gives CDR1 PRHDT, CDR2 FYEKMQ (reference sequence). Trimming cost V 0 bases and J 3 bases; bases outside gene matches: 2. The CDR3 loop spans 15 amino acids. In DNA form, the CDR3 reads TGTGCCAGCAGCTTAGGACTAGCGGGGCTCTACGAGCAGTACTTC. It yields the protein CASSLGLAGLYEQYF.

V usage is TRBV30 and J usage is TRBJ1-2; D unclear. The germline V and J ends were trimmed by 2 bases and 4 bases, with 14 bases remaining between them. Germline values: CDR1 GTSNPN, CDR2 SVGIG (reference sequence). The CDR3 sequence is 14 residues long. The CDR3 coding sequence is TGTGCCTGGAGTCCAGTTTCTACTACCTATGGCTACACCTTC. Protein sequence: CAWSPVSTTYGYTF.

This chain joins TRBV19 and TRBJ1-3; D is ambiguous. V lost 4 bases and J lost 0, with 10 bases in between. The CDR3 spans 15 residues. Germline CDR1 and CDR2: LNHDA and SQIVND (reference sequence). The CDR3 here is CASSTPSFSGNTIYF. The CDR3 bases are TGTGCCAGTAGTACCCCCTCGTTCTCTGGAAACACCATATATTTT.

This clone has only one observation. The chain is built from TRBV7-6 and TRBJ1-1; 7 nucleotides agree with TRBD1. Unmatched junction bases numbered 3, after V lost 1 base and J lost 1 base. The CDR3 runs 15 residues. From germline, CDR1 is SGHVS and CDR2 FNYEAQ. The CDR3 protein is CASSLEGDRNTEAFF. The CDR3 DNA sequence: TGTGCCAGCAGCTTAGAGGGGGACAGGAACACTGAAGCTTTCTTT.

The gene calls are TRBV2 and TRBJ2-1; D ambiguous. This CDR3 is 15 amino acids long. Germline loops: CDR1 SNHLY, CDR2 FYNNEI. V shed 4 bases and J shed 7 bases, with 17 bases lying between them. The CDR3 loop is CASSVVRFNSNEQFF. In nucleotides, the CDR3 is TGTGCCAGCAGTGTTGTCCGATTCAATAGTAATGAGCAGTTCTTC.

The count of this clone is one. This sequence joins TRBV28 and TRBJ2-4; a weak D match, TRBD1 (7 bases). From germline, CDR1 is MDHEN and CDR2 SYDVKM. The CDR3 consists of 14 residues. The germline V and J ends were trimmed by 4 bases and 7 bases, with 14 bases remaining between them. CDR3 region: CASSSPGGKNIQYF. The CDR3 region has the DNA TGTGCCAGCAGTTCCCCAGGGGGGAAGAACATTCAGTACTTC.

This clone was found once. The chain has TRBV10-2 and TRBJ2-1; D may be TRBD1 (6 bases). V gave up 6 bases and J gave up 5 bases, with 11 bases separating them. Per germline, CDR1 WSHSY and CDR2 SAAADI. The CDR3 contains 13 residues. CDR3 amino acids: CASRGRGNNEQFF. The CDR3 nucleotides read TGCGCCAGCAGGGGCAGGGGTAACAATGAGCAGTTCTTC.

This clone appeared a single time. This chain joins TRBV7-9 and TRBJ2-7; TRBD1 aligns across 7 bases. The junction had 17 bases not matched to a gene; V was cut back by 5 bases and J by 7 bases. CDR3 size: 16 residues. CDR1 and CDR2 from the germline V gene are SEHNR and FQNEAQ (reference sequence). The CDR3 protein is CASSHRPNRGVVEQYF. CDR3 nucleotides: TGTGCCAGCAGCCATAGACCCAACAGGGGAGTGGTAGAGCAGTACTTC.

The rearrangement links TRBV29-1 to TRBJ2-1; D is possibly TRBD1 (6 bases). Trimming took off 7 bases at V and 6 bases at J, with 19 bases between the two ends. The CDR3 sequence is 14 residues long. Germline V lookup: CDR1 SQVTM, CDR2 ANQGSEA. CDR3 sequence: CSAVRGWSSNEQFF. In nucleotides, the CDR3 is TGCAGCGCCGTCAGGGGATGGTCATCCAATGAGCAGTTCTTC.

The CDR3 coding sequence is TGTGCCAGCAGTCCTACAGGGGTGAGCACAGATACGCAGTATTTT. As protein: CASSPTGVSTDTQYF. The V call is TRBV27, the J call TRBJ2-3; 7 nucleotides match TRBD1. The V gene end was trimmed by 5 bases and the J gene end by 0 bases; junction bases not matched to a gene: 5. This CDR3 spans 15 amino acids. Germline-derived CDR1 and CDR2 are MNHEY and SMNVEV (reference sequence).

The chain is built from TRBV18 and TRBJ2-1, with TRBD2 matching 9 bases. V dropped 2 bases and J dropped 4; count of bases not matched to a gene: 3. The CDR3 totals 15 residues. Germline lookup yields CDR1 KGHSH and CDR2 LQKENI. The CDR3: CASSPAGGGYNEQFF. The CDR3 nucleotides are TGTGCCAGCTCACCAGCGGGAGGGGGTTACAATGAGCAGTTCTTC.

The rearrangement joins TRBV6-5 to TRBJ2-7, with D possibly being TRBD2 (6 bases). CDR1 and CDR2 (germline): MNHEY, SVGAGI. Trimming cost V 3 bases and J 4 bases, with 13 bases left between them. This CDR3 comprises 14 residues. CDR3: CASSYMRGLYEQYF. DNA of the CDR3: TGTGCCAGCAGTTATATGCGGGGCTTGTACGAGCAGTACTTC.

This chain uses TRBV6-1 with TRBJ1-2, with a weak D call TRBD1 (6 bases). The CDR3 spans 13 residues. Germline-derived CDR1 and CDR2 are MNHNS and SASEGT. V shed 9 bases and J shed 2 bases, with 13 bases lying between them. The CDR3 protein is CASNRDQNYGYTF. The CDR3 nucleotides are TGTGCCAGTAACAGGGATCAGAACTATGGCTACACCTTC.

The chain is built from TRBV14 and TRBJ2-7, with no clear D. This CDR3 contains 12 residues. Germline V lookup: CDR1 SGHDN, CDR2 FVKESK. V was trimmed by 3 bases and J by 2 bases, leaving 5 bases between them. CDR3 bases: TGTGCCAGCAGCCACACGGCCTACGAGCAGTACTTC. It translates to CASSHTAYEQYF.

The chain's CDR3 is CASSFGDTTYNSPLHF. The CDR3, as DNA: TGTGCCAGCAGTTTTGGGGACACAACCTATAATTCACCCCTCCACTTT. The chain has TRBV27 and TRBJ1-6; D may be TRBD1 (6 bases). Germline V gene sequence: CDR1 MNHEY, CDR2 SMNVEV (reference sequence). Trimming took off 3 bases at V and 2 bases at J, with 11 bases between the two ends. This CDR3 is 16 amino acids long.

V gene TRBV7-9 combines with J gene TRBJ1-5; possible D gene TRBD1, 6 bases. CDR3 length: 14 residues. The V gene's germline CDR1 is SEHNR and CDR2 FQNEAQ (reference sequence). The V end was cut by 5 bases, the J end by 1 base, with 9 bases between. The CDR3, as DNA: TGTGCCAGCAGCAAAGGACAGAGCAATCAGCCCCAGCATTTT. Protein sequence: CASSKGQSNQPQHF.

This chain connects TRBV6-6 to TRBJ1-2, with D hard to call. Germline-derived CDR1 and CDR2 are MNHNY and SVGAGI (reference sequence). The ends were cut back, 7 bases at V and 6 bases at J, with 15 bases in the middle. The CDR3 is 13 residues long. CDR3 loop: CASIGLLKNGYTF. The CDR3 coding sequence is TGTGCCAGCATCGGACTCCTCAAGAATGGCTACACCTTC.

This clone was found once. The V and J genes are TRBV5-1 and TRBJ2-7, with TRBD2 as a possible D gene (6 bases). The CDR3 covers 15 residues. V lost 5 bases and J lost 0, with 15 bases in between. Germline assignment: CDR1 SGHRS and CDR2 YFSETQ. The CDR3 reads CASSFDGGSSYEQYF. DNA of the CDR3: TGCGCCAGCAGTTTTGATGGAGGGTCCTCCTACGAGCAGTACTTC.

CDR3 protein: CASSPLGGSTDTQYF. CDR3 DNA sequence: TGTGCCAGCAGTCCTCTAGGTGGTTCCACAGATACGCAGTATTTT. The V gene is TRBV6-5, the J gene TRBJ2-3; the D is unclear. V shed 5 bases and J shed 2 bases, with 14 bases lying between them. Germline V gene data show CDR1 as MNHEY and CDR2 as SVGAGI. The CDR3 length is 15 residues.

The chain uses TRBV30 and TRBJ2-6, with D unclear. The CDR3 totals 13 residues. The V gene lost 4 bases and the J gene lost 4 bases, with 8 bases spanning the gap. The germline CDR1 and CDR2 sequences are GTSNPN and SVGIG (reference sequence). In DNA form, the CDR3 reads TGTGCCTGGACTATCCAAGGGGCCAACGTCCTGACTTTC. This translates into CAWTIQGANVLTF.

The rearrangement uses TRBV5-1 and TRBJ2-2; perhaps TRBD2 as D (6 bases). Germline lookup yields CDR1 SGHRS and CDR2 YFSETQ. CDR3 length equals 15 residues. Trimming cost V 5 bases and J 5 bases, with 16 bases left between them. CDR3 in amino acids: CASRTGLAITGELFF. CDR3 coding DNA: TGCGCCAGCAGGACGGGACTGGCAATTACCGGGGAGCTGTTTTTT. The full variable domain, completed using reference TRBV5-1 and TRBJ2-2, is KAGVTQTPRYLIKTRGQQVTLSCSPISGHRSVSWYQQTPGQGLQFLFEYFSETQRNKGNFPGRFSGRQFSNSRSEMNVSTLELGDSALYLCASRTGLAITGELFFGEGSRLTVL.

The chain is built from TRBV10-3 and TRBJ2-2, with D possibly matching TRBD2 (5 bases). Germline V gene data show CDR1 as ENHRY and CDR2 as SYGVKD. V was clipped by 3 bases and J by 6 bases, with 17 bases between them. CDR3 length: 16 residues. The CDR3 nucleotides are TGTGCCATCAGTGATAGTTTCGGGTCGAGGGCCGGGGAGCTGTTTTTT. Translation: CAISDSFGSRAGELFF.

This chain links TRBV30 with TRBJ2-1, with 10 bases that match TRBD2. V lost 2 bases and J lost 1; bases outside the gene matches: 11. This CDR3 is built from 18 residues. Germline V gene sequence: CDR1 GTSNPN, CDR2 SVGIG (reference sequence). In nucleotides, the CDR3 is TGTGCCTGGAGTTTAATGGCTAGCGGGAGCGGGTCCTACAATGAGCAGTTCTTC. It translates to CAWSLMASGSGSYNEQFF.